This T cell receptor beta chain was captured by sequencing in a study of post-analysis software for immune sequencing data. For the study at large: Patients with relapsing-remitting, secondary progressive and progressive-relapsing multiple sclerosis courses were all represented. Regarding the study as a whole: Roughly 5 TRBV segments occurring more often in patients than controls included TRBV5-6, TRBV5-1 and TRBV20-1. Samples from a shared batch, those prepared together, strongly co-clustered by F measure. For normalized Chao1 diversity, multiple sclerosis patients scored significantly lower than controls did.

The CDR3 extends over 15 amino acids. V was clipped by 0 bases and J by 2 bases; unmatched bases: 1. Germline CDR1 reads LGHNA; CDR2 reads YNFKEQ. Only one count was recorded for this clonotype. Its specificity is unknown. The TCR beta cDNA libraries contained unique molecular identifiers. From roughly 1 to 10 million T cells, around 500,000 cDNA molecules were obtained. TCRdb ran MiXCR on the PCR reads and lists one entry per CDR3 protein. This table has about 400,000 distinct CDR3 sequences, about a third appearing once. The TCR originated in a girl between 5 and 17 years old with multiple sclerosis. The chain combines TRBV4-2 with TRBJ2-7; 10 bases fit TRBD1. Sequenced sample: blood. The CDR3 reads CASSQETGGPYEQYF. The CDR3 nucleotides are TGTGCCAGCAGCCAAGAGACAGGGGGCCCCTACGAGCAGTACTTC.